These 27 T cell receptor beta chains share one sample of origin, sequenced in a study of shared clonotypes between healthy human individuals. Produced via immunoSEQ multiplex PCR; TCRdb's table is partial and in-frame only. The sample has a few million clones; more than 90% are singletons. Sequenced: naive CD4+ T cells sorted from blood. Noted subset: CD45RA+ positively selected. The receptor source for this set is a man between 18 and 29 years old in good health.

The rearrangement joins TRBV4-2 to TRBJ2-2; D is undetermined. The germline V and J ends were trimmed by 0 bases and 0 bases, with 2 bases remaining between them. Germline-derived CDR1 and CDR2 are LGHNA and YNFKEQ. The CDR3 extends over 14 amino acids. This CDR3 is CASSQEANTGELFF. Written as DNA, the CDR3 is TGTGCCAGCAGCCAAGAGGCGAACACCGGGGAGCTGTTTTTT.

The genes are TRBV30 and TRBJ1-1; 7 bases are shared with TRBD1. V was clipped by 5 bases and J by 3 bases; unmatched bases: 6. The length of the CDR3 is 13 residues. Germline V gene sequence: CDR1 GTSNPN, CDR2 SVGIG (reference sequence). CDR3: CAWYRGLDTEAFF. CDR3 DNA sequence: TGTGCCTGGTATAGGGGGCTTGACACTGAAGCTTTCTTT.

The chain links TRBV6-5 to TRBJ1-6, with 8 bases matching TRBD1. Trimming cost V 7 bases and J 7 bases; bases outside gene matches: 9. The CDR3 length is 15 residues. Germline-derived CDR1 and CDR2 are MNHEY and SVGAGI. CDR3 amino acids: CASKPGQVGNSPLHF. In DNA, the CDR3 is TGTGCCAGCAAACCGGGACAGGTGGGGAATTCACCCCTCCACTTT.

The chain links TRBV10-3 to TRBJ2-2; no firm D call. The CDR3 extends over 15 amino acids. Trimming took off 5 bases at V and 0 bases at J, with 10 bases between the two ends. Looked up from germline, CDR1 is ENHRY and CDR2 is SYGVKD. The CDR3 nucleotides are TGTGCCATCAGTCCCGTGGGCTCGAACACCGGGGAGCTGTTTTTT. Translating gives CAISPVGSNTGELFF.

Of note for this clone: A junction end diverges from the germline sequence, so it may reflect a read error. This chain uses TRBV4-1 with TRBJ2-7; the match to TRBD1 covers 8 bases. CDR1 and CDR2 (germline): MGHRA, YSYEKL. The CDR3 totals 15 residues. The CDR3 loop is CVSSQPDREKHEQYF. CDR3 coding DNA: TGCGTCAGCAGCCAACCGGACAGGGAAAAACACGAGCAGTACTTC.

The J gene is TRBJ2-3, the V gene TRBV4-3; 8 bases agree with TRBD2. Germline CDR1 LGHNA, CDR2 YSLEER. The CDR3 length is 16 residues. The V segment lost 1 base and the J segment 5 bases; nucleotides outside the gene matches: 8. CDR3 bases: TGCGCCAGCAGCCAAGGCAACGGGAGGGTGGGAGATACGCAGTATTTT. Protein sequence: CASSQGNGRVGDTQYF.

This clone was counted between two and nine times. Other DNA sequences within the sample encode an identical CDR3. V usage is TRBV2 and J usage is TRBJ1-1; D call uncertain. V dropped 4 bases and J dropped 1 base, with 7 bases sitting between them. The CDR3 runs to 13 residues. CDR1 is SNHLY and CDR2 is FYNNEI in the germline V gene. The CDR3 region has the DNA TGTGCCAGCAGTGGTGGACGGAACACTGAAGCTTTCTTT. Translated, it gives CASSGGRNTEAFF.

This sequence joins TRBV6-1 and TRBJ2-5, with TRBD1 as a possible D gene (6 bases). Germline V lookup: CDR1 MNHNS, CDR2 SASEGT. The CDR3 sequence is 17 residues long. The V end lost 0 bases, the J end lost 5 bases, and 19 bases lay between the germline ends. In DNA, the CDR3 is TGTGCCAGCAGTGAAGCGCTTTATGGGGGCGCAGGGGAGACCCAGTACTTC. It yields the protein CASSEALYGGAGETQYF.

This chain joins TRBV28 and TRBJ1-1; D perhaps matches TRBD1 (5 bases). This CDR3 comprises 16 residues. CDR1 and CDR2 from the germline V gene are MDHEN and SYDVKM. Trimming took off 6 bases at V and 2 bases at J, with 19 bases between the two ends. The CDR3 DNA sequence: TGTGCCAGCAGGGTGGGGACCGCGCCTCTAAACACTGAAGCTTTCTTT. It translates to CASRVGTAPLNTEAFF.

The CDR3 DNA is TGTGCCAGCAGCTTATCGCCCCGGCAGGGCTACTATGGCTACACCTTC. Translation gives CASSLSPRQGYYGYTF. V and J are TRBV11-3 and TRBJ1-2; D perhaps matches TRBD1 (5 bases). Germline V gives CDR1 SGHNT, CDR2 YENEEA. There are 16 residues in the CDR3. Trimming shortened V by 2 bases and J by 3 bases, and 16 bases separated the two germline ends.

This sequence joins TRBV5-1 and TRBJ2-3, with 9 bases matching TRBD2. The J segment lost 5 bases and the V segment lost 4 bases, leaving 17 bases of the junction unmatched. The CDR3 length is 18 residues. Germline CDR1 SGHRS, CDR2 YFSETQ. The CDR3 loop reads CASSTPLGGGGAVDTQYF. In DNA form, the CDR3 reads TGCGCCAGCAGCACCCCCTTAGGGGGCGGGGGGGCCGTAGATACGCAGTATTTT.

This clone was seen a few times. This chain links TRBV19 with TRBJ1-2; TRBD1 might be the D (5 bases). Germline V CDR1 and CDR2: LNHDA, SQIVND (reference sequence). V was trimmed by 11 bases and J by 0 bases, leaving 22 bases between them. The CDR3 loop spans 16 amino acids. The CDR3 DNA reads as TGTGCCTCTTCCCACCAATACAGGCCTACTAACTATGGCTACACCTTC. Protein sequence: CASSHQYRPTNYGYTF.

The J gene is TRBJ2-1, the V gene TRBV6-5, with D perhaps given as TRBD1 or TRBD2 (5 bases each). Per the germline V gene, CDR1 is MNHEY and CDR2 is SVGAGI. The CDR3 spans 14 residues. Trimming took 2 bases from V and 12 from J, leaving 17 bases between them. The CDR3 protein is CASSYTDGAQGQFF. The CDR3 bases are TGTGCCAGCAGTTACACGGACGGGGCGCAAGGGCAGTTCTTC.

Of note for this clone: The sample has other DNA sequences that encode this CDR3 too. The chain employs TRBV19 and TRBJ1-1, with D unresolved. The CDR3 runs 11 residues. V was clipped by 3 bases and J by 3 bases, with 2 bases between them. CDR1 is LNHDA, CDR2 SQIVND, per germline (reference sequence). The CDR3 spells CASSIYTEAFF. The CDR3 DNA follows: TGTGCCAGTAGTATCTACACTGAAGCTTTCTTT.

The chain links TRBV7-2 to TRBJ2-1; 10 nucleotides line up with TRBD1. The length of the CDR3 is 15 residues. With 2 bases clipped from V and 6 bases from J, the junction kept 4 bases outside the gene matches. Germline V gene sequence: CDR1 SGHTA, CDR2 FQGNSA. CDR3 residues: CASSLSWDRGNEQFF. The CDR3, as DNA: TGTGCCAGCAGCTTATCCTGGGACAGGGGCAATGAGCAGTTCTTC.

The CDR3 loop reads CASSFTGIGETQYF. The CDR3 DNA follows: TGTGCCAGCAGCTTTACAGGGATTGGGGAGACCCAGTACTTC. The chain couples TRBV7-9 to TRBJ2-5, with D maybe TRBD1 (6 bases). This CDR3 spans 14 amino acids. Trimming stripped 3 bases from V and 5 bases from J, with 13 bases between. Germline V gene lookup returns CDR1 SEHNR and CDR2 FQNEAQ (reference sequence).

This clone was observed a single time. The chain carries TRBV5-1 and TRBJ2-3, with D hard to call. Germline-derived CDR1 and CDR2 are SGHRS and YFSETQ. Trimming removed 5 bases at V and 3 bases at J, with 10 bases between. This CDR3 has 13 amino acids. CDR3 amino acids: CASSKVMTDTQYF. CDR3 coding DNA: TGCGCCAGCAGTAAGGTGATGACAGATACGCAGTATTTT.

The chain is built from TRBV14 and TRBJ1-1; 7 bases are shared with TRBD1. The CDR3 covers 18 residues. The junction had 16 bases not matched to a gene; V was cut back by 3 bases and J by 3 bases. Looked up from germline, CDR1 is SGHDN and CDR2 is FVKESK. DNA of the CDR3: TGTGCCAGCAGCCAGACTGCCCGAACAGCGAGGGGGCACACTGAAGCTTTCTTT. The encoded protein is CASSQTARTARGHTEAFF. The full variable domain, its missing parts supplied by reference TRBV14 and TRBJ1-1, is EAGVTQFPSHSVIEKGQTVTLRCDPISGHDNLYWYRRVMGKEIKFLLHFVKESKQDESGMPNNRFLAERTGGTYSTLKVQPAELEDSGVYFCASSQTARTARGHTEAFFGQGTRLTVV.

The sample holds one count of this clone. V gene TRBV7-9 combines with J gene TRBJ1-1; TRBD1 aligns across 8 bases. The CDR3 extends over 17 amino acids. With V trimmed by 2 bases and J by 3 bases, 11 bases remained unmatched. Germline V gives CDR1 SEHNR, CDR2 FQNEAQ (reference sequence). The CDR3 reads CASSLYAAGQGYTEAFF. As DNA, the CDR3 is TGTGCCAGCAGCTTATATGCAGCAGGACAGGGTTACACTGAAGCTTTCTTT.

V and J are TRBV11-1 and TRBJ1-3; 9 bases map to TRBD1. CDR3 length equals 18 residues. The V and J ends lost 4 bases and 0 bases, in that order; junction bases with no gene match: 10. Germline lookup yields CDR1 SGHAT and CDR2 FQDESV (reference sequence). The CDR3 DNA follows: TGTGCCAGCAGCTCATTACGGACAGGGGCAAGCTCTGGAAACACCATATATTTT. Its translation: CASSSLRTGASSGNTIYF.

The chain is built from TRBV15 and TRBJ1-1; D gene unclear. V dropped 1 base and J dropped 3 bases, with 9 bases sitting between them. Germline V gene sequence: CDR1 LNHNV, CDR2 YYDKDF (reference sequence). The CDR3 extends over 14 amino acids. Here the CDR3 DNA reads TGTGCCACCAGCAGAGCGGGGTGGGACACTGAAGCTTTCTTT. Residues: CATSRAGWDTEAFF.

The table lists this clone with a count of one. The chain recombines TRBV7-9 with TRBJ2-6; D remains unclear. V lost 1 base, J lost 3 bases, and 10 bases lay in between. CDR3 length: 16 residues. Germline CDR1 is SEHNR and CDR2 is FQNEAQ (reference sequence). CDR3 nucleotides: TGTGCCAGCAGCTTAGATGGGCTTCTTGGGGCCAACGTCCTGACTTTC. Amino acid sequence: CASSLDGLLGANVLTF.

The chain carries TRBV28 and TRBJ2-5, with TRBD1 matching over 7 bases. Germline V gene lookup returns CDR1 MDHEN and CDR2 SYDVKM. The J segment lost 5 bases and the V segment lost 7 bases, leaving 10 bases of the junction unmatched. This CDR3 has 14 amino acids. CDR3 nucleotides: TGTGCCAGCAACCCCAGGGGGTTGGGGGAGACCCAGTACTTC. Its translation: CASNPRGLGETQYF.

This chain links TRBV5-1 with TRBJ1-1; D call uncertain. Germline V lookup: CDR1 SGHRS, CDR2 YFSETQ. V lost 7 bases and J 1 base, leaving 8 bases between the germline ends. The CDR3 has 12 amino acids. The CDR3 DNA sequence: TGCGCCAGCGGGAGCAGGAACACTGAAGCTTTCTTT. Translating gives CASGSRNTEAFF.

The rearrangement links TRBV2 to TRBJ2-7, with D perhaps matching TRBD1 (6 bases). CDR3 size: 15 residues. V lost 8 bases to trimming and J lost 0 bases, with 17 bases between them. Germline assignment: CDR1 SNHLY and CDR2 FYNNEI. The DNA of the CDR3 is TGTGCCAGCCGATCTTCGGGACAAAGCTCCTACGAGCAGTACTTC. Its protein product is CASRSSGQSSYEQYF. The full variable domain, with the rest looked up from reference TRBV2 and TRBJ2-7, is EPEVTQTPSHQVTQMGQEVILRCVPISNHLYFYWYRQILGQKVEFLVSFYNNEISEKSEIFDDQFSVERPDGSNFTLKIRSTKLEDSAMYFCASRSSGQSSYEQYFGPGTRLTVT.

The V and J genes are TRBV2 and TRBJ2-2, with D tentatively TRBD1 (6 bases). The V gene's germline CDR1 is SNHLY and CDR2 FYNNEI. V was shortened by 6 bases and J by 3 bases, with 8 bases between the two germline ends. The CDR3 is 13 amino acids. DNA of the CDR3: TGTGCCAGCAGGGGGGCGCACACCGGGGAGCTGTTTTTT. Amino acid sequence: CASRGAHTGELFF. Drawing the rest from reference TRBV2 and TRBJ2-2, the complete variable domain is EPEVTQTPSHQVTQMGQEVILRCVPISNHLYFYWYRQILGQKVEFLVSFYNNEISEKSEIFDDQFSVERPDGSNFTLKIRSTKLEDSAMYFCASRGAHTGELFFGEGSRLTVL.

The count of this clone is one. The chain employs TRBV6-1 and TRBJ2-3; D remains unclear. Germline V gene data show CDR1 as MNHNS and CDR2 as SASEGT. This CDR3 region has 14 residues. V lost 4 bases, J lost 7 bases, and 15 bases lay in between. The CDR3 DNA is TGTGCCAGCAGTGGAAGTACGAGAAGGTATACGCAGTATTTT. This translates into CASSGSTRRYTQYF.